These T cell receptor beta chains were read from a single sample in a study of radiation and T cells in renal cell carcinoma. Produced via immunoSEQ multiplex PCR; TCRdb's table is partial and in-frame only. The sample holds 14,000 to 15,000 clones, less than 65% seen once. The sequencing here drew on tumor tissue, taken from a patient whose treatment was nephrectomy without radiotherapy. The receptors were gathered from a man in his sixties with renal cell carcinoma. Both conserved end residues are part of each CDR3. The D gene is left open where the match is weak. Only some rows state a clone size, as once, few, many or a class for expanded clones.

d_gene | j_gene | abundance | v_gene | CDR3nt | CDR3aa
TRBD1 | TRBJ1-2 | . | TRBV28 | TGTGCCAGCAGTCCCGACGACAGGGCGTCCTATGGCTACACCTTC | CASSPDDRASYGYTF
. | TRBJ2-7 | . | TRBV28 | TGTGCCAGCAGTCCGGGTGGGGCCGATTCCTCCTACGAGCAGTACTTC | CASSPGGADSSYEQYF
. | TRBJ1-4 | . | TRBV6-1 | TGTGCCAGCAGATCGGGCGTGGGTGAAAAACTGTTTTTT | CASRSGVGEKLFF
. | TRBJ1-6 | . | TRBV7-2 | TGTGCCAGCAGCTTAGCCGGGTCCTCAGCCCTCCACTTT | CASSLAGSSALHF
. | TRBJ1-1 | . | TRBV2 | TGTGCCAGCAGTGACAGGGAGGGTGAAGCTTTCTTT | CASSDREGEAFF
. | TRBJ1-2 | few | TRBV7-2 | TGTGCCAGCAGCTCTGCGACAGGCTATGGCTACACCTTC | CASSSATGYGYTF
TRBD2 | TRBJ2-1 | . | TRBV5-4 | TGTGCCAGCAGCCCTTTTCTAGCGGGAAAGAACAATGAGCAGTTCTTC | CASSPFLAGKNNEQFF
. | TRBJ2-2 | . | TRBV28 | TGTGCCAGCAGTCAGCCTTCAGGCTCCGGGGAGCTGTTTTTT | CASSQPSGSGELFF
TRBD2 | TRBJ2-3 | once | TRBV6-6 | TGTGCCAGCTCCGGGACTAGCCTTCTCACAGATACGCAGTATTTT | CASSGTSLLTDTQYF
. | TRBJ2-6 | few | TRBV5-4 | TGTGCCAGCAGCTTATTCGGTGGCTCTGGGGCCAACGTCCTGACTTTC | CASSLFGGSGANVLTF
TRBD2 | TRBJ2-7 | . | TRBV11-2 | TGTGCCAGCAGCTTGGGACTAGCGAACGAGCAGTACTTC | CASSLGLANEQYF
. | TRBJ2-1 | . | TRBV11-3 | TGTGCCAGCAGCCCCGACACATACAATGAGCAGTTCTTC | CASSPDTYNEQFF
TRBD2 | TRBJ2-3 | . | TRBV27 | TGTGCCAGCAGTTTTGGGACTAGCGGAAAAGGGGGTACGCAGTATTTT | CASSFGTSGKGGTQYF
. | TRBJ2-5 | . | TRBV9 | TGTGCCAGCAGCGTAGGGGCAGCAAATCAAGAGACCCAGTACTTC | CASSVGAANQETQYF
. | TRBJ1-1 | . | TRBV18 | TGTGCCAGCTCACCAAGTAGGGTAGCCATGAACACTGAAGCTTTCTTT | CASSPSRVAMNTEAFF
TRBD1 | TRBJ1-1 | few | TRBV5-1 | TGCGCCAGCAGCTTGGGTTTGACAGGGCTCACTGAAGCTTTCTTT | CASSLGLTGLTEAFF
TRBD2 | TRBJ2-7 | few | TRBV7-8 | TGTGCCAGCAGCTCGCAGGGACTAGCGGGACGGGAGCAGTACTTC | CASSSQGLAGREQYF
. | TRBJ1-2 | . | TRBV19 | TGTGCCAGTAGTACTCCAGGGCAGTTCGACAGCGGCTACACCTTC | CASSTPGQFDSGYTF
. | TRBJ2-2 | . | TRBV18 | TGTGCCAGCCCCCATGAGGACACCGGGGAGCTGTTTTTT | CASPHEDTGELFF
TRBD1 | TRBJ1-2 | medium-sized | TRBV5-1 | TGCGCCAGCAGCCCCCTGGGACAGAGCTATGGCTACACCTTC | CASSPLGQSYGYTF
. | TRBJ2-2 | . | TRBV15 | TGTGCCACCTCCGGATATATAAACACCGGGGAGCTGTTTTTT | CATSGYINTGELFF
. | TRBJ2-1 | few | TRBV19 | TGTGCCAGTAGTAGCCGTCGGGACGCCAATGAGCAGTTCTTC | CASSSRRDANEQFF
TRBD1 | TRBJ1-1 | . | TRBV6-1 | TGTGCCAGCAGCCTGACAGGGGGCACTGAAGCTTTCTTT | CASSLTGGTEAFF
. | TRBJ2-5 | . | TRBV28 | TGTGCCAGCAGTTCCGAGGGTGCCGCCGGCCAAGAGACCCAGTACTTC | CASSSEGAAGQETQYF
. | TRBJ2-3 | . | TRBV19 | TGTGCCAGTACGGCTAGCTCGGCAGATACGCAGTATTTT | CASTASSADTQYF
TRBD1 | TRBJ1-4 | . | TRBV27 | TGTGCCAGCAGCACGGACAGGGCCGGAAAACTGTTTTTT | CASSTDRAGKLFF
. | TRBJ1-1 | . | TRBV28 | TGTGCCAGCAGGGAATTGAACACTGAAGCTTTCTTT | CASRELNTEAFF
. | TRBJ1-6 | . | TRBV6-5 | TGTGCCAGCAGTTACTCGGGGGAACGTGATTCACCCCTCCACTTT | CASSYSGERDSPLHF
. | TRBJ2-7 | few | TRBV7-2 | TGTGCCAGCAGCCGTCTGGCTAGCGACGAGCAGTACTTC | CASSRLASDEQYF
. | TRBJ2-7 | few | TRBV27 | TGTGCCAGCAGTTTTACATCCCACTCCTACGAGCAGTACTTC | CASSFTSHSYEQYF
TRBD2 | TRBJ2-3 | . | TRBV5-6 | TGTGCCAGCAGCTCCTATACTAGCGGGGGCACAGATACGCAGTATTTT | CASSSYTSGGTDTQYF
. | TRBJ1-4 | . | TRBV5-1 | TGCGCCAGCACTCTGGGGGGCCAGGACGCTGAAAAACTGTTTTTT | CASTLGGQDAEKLFF